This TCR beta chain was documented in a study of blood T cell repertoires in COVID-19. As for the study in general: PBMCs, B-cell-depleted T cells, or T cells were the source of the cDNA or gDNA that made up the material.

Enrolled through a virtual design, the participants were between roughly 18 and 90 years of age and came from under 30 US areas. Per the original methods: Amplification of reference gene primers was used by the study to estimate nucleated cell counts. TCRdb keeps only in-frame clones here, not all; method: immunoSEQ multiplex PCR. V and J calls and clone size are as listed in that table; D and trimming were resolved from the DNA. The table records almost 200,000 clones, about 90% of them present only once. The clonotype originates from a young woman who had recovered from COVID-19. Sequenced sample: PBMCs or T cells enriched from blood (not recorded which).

The DNA for the CDR3 is TGTGCCAGCAGCCCCCTCCCAGGGTTGAACACTGAAGCTTTCTTT. The encoded protein is CASSPLPGLNTEAFF. The chain carries TRBV28 and TRBJ1-1; weak D call: TRBD1 (5 bases). Trimming pared 6 bases from V and 0 bases from J, leaving 14 bases between. Germline V CDR1 and CDR2: MDHEN, SYDVKM. This CDR3 spans 15 amino acids.